The 7 T cell receptor beta chains given below trace back to one sample, sequenced in a study of OX40 agonist ivuxolimab in advanced cancers. Clones were read by immunoSEQ multiplex PCR, and TCRdb kept only the in-frame ones, dropping some. The profile covers 55,000 to 65,000 clones, with approximately 90% appearing a single time and around 0.37% taken by the ten largest. This material consisted of CD4+ or CD8+ T cells sorted from blood, taken in a trial of the OX40 agonist ivuxolimab. Receptor source: an adult with an advanced solid tumor such as melanoma, head and neck, liver or kidney cancer.

This rearrangement joins TRBV15 to TRBJ1-2; 10 bases are a match to TRBD1. Germline assignment: CDR1 LNHNV and CDR2 YYDKDF (reference sequence). This CDR3 region has 16 residues. V lost 0 bases, J lost 4 bases, and 5 bases stayed unmatched. The CDR3 here is CATSRDDRGLVYGYTF. CDR3 sequence (DNA): TGTGCCACCAGCAGAGATGACAGGGGGCTTGTCTATGGCTACACCTTC.

The chain carries TRBV7-2 and TRBJ2-2, with TRBD1 as a possible D gene (6 bases). Trimming took 6 bases from V and 6 from J, leaving 14 bases between them. The germline V gene has CDR1 SGHTA and CDR2 FQGNSA. CDR3 length: 14 residues. The CDR3 region is CASRQGQQAGELFF. As DNA, the CDR3 is TGTGCCAGCAGACAGGGCCAACAGGCCGGGGAGCTGTTTTTT.

This chain connects TRBV5-1 to TRBJ1-1; the match to TRBD1 covers 7 bases. Per germline, CDR1 SGHRS and CDR2 YFSETQ. V was pared by 0 bases and J by 11 bases, with 13 bases of the junction left unmatched. This CDR3 has 15 residues. As DNA, the CDR3 is TGCGCCAGCAGCTTGGCTGAGACAGGGCCAGGAGGGGCTTTCTTT. Protein sequence: CASSLAETGPGGAFF.

The chain joins TRBV7-8 to TRBJ2-1; D gene uncertain. Trimming cost V 6 bases and J 1 base, with 13 bases left between them. This CDR3 is 15 amino acids long. Per germline, CDR1 SGHVS and CDR2 FQNEAQ. CDR3 protein: CASRTRWGSYNEQFF. The CDR3 coding sequence is TGTGCCAGCAGGACCCGTTGGGGTTCCTACAATGAGCAGTTCTTC.

V usage is TRBV7-9 and J usage is TRBJ1-1; 9 nucleotides agree with TRBD1. CDR1 and CDR2 from the germline V gene are SEHNR and FQNEAQ (reference sequence). The trim removed 4 bases at V and 6 bases at J, leaving 6 bases unmatched. CDR3 length: 14 residues. DNA for the CDR3: TGTGCCAGCAGCTGGGGGACAGGGAGGTCTGAAGCTTTCTTT. This codes for CASSWGTGRSEAFF.

The chain recombines TRBV2 with TRBJ2-1; D is ambiguous. CDR1 is SNHLY, CDR2 FYNNEI, per germline. This CDR3 spans 14 amino acids. The V end lost 7 bases, the J end lost 0 bases, and 10 bases lay between the germline ends. In nucleotides, the CDR3 is TGTGCCAGCACGTCAGTTAACTCCTACAATGAGCAGTTCTTC. Its protein is CASTSVNSYNEQFF.

The genes are TRBV6-5 and TRBJ1-6; 7 bases are shared with TRBD1. Germline values: CDR1 MNHEY, CDR2 SVGAGI. The CDR3 totals 15 residues. The ends lost 10 bases at V and 4 bases at J; junction bases unmatched: 10. The CDR3 nucleotides are TGTGCCACGAAAGGGGGCGCGAGGTATAATTCACCCCTCCACTTT. It is translated as CATKGGARYNSPLHF.